Each of the 20 T cell receptor beta chains below was sequenced from the same sample in a study of cytomegalovirus exposure and HLA in healthy donors. Only in-frame clones appear in the TCRdb table, and some are missing; sequencing was by immunoSEQ multiplex PCR. The profile shows over 110,000 clones, 84% of them singletons. Source material: PBMCs. These receptors originate from a woman in her 30s in good health and CMV-seronegative.

The V gene is TRBV2, the J gene TRBJ2-7; TRBD1 matches at 8 bases. Trimming at V came to 1 base and at J to 3 bases, leaving 2 bases not matched to a gene. The CDR3 loop spans 14 amino acids. From germline, CDR1 is SNHLY and CDR2 FYNNEI. In nucleotides, the CDR3 is TGTGCCAGCAGTGAAGGAGGACAGGGCTACGAGCAGTACTTC. It translates to CASSEGGQGYEQYF.

V usage is TRBV7-2 and J usage is TRBJ2-3, with 7 bases aligning to TRBD2. Per germline, CDR1 SGHTA and CDR2 FQGNSA. The trim removed 1 base at V and 5 bases at J, leaving 6 bases unmatched. This CDR3 region has 15 residues. CDR3 residues: CASSLVAGSIDTQYF. CDR3 nucleotides: TGTGCCAGCAGCTTAGTAGCGGGTAGTATAGATACGCAGTATTTT.

The V gene is TRBV7-2, the J gene TRBJ2-2; 7 bases map to TRBD1. J gave up 0 bases and V 2 bases, and 0 bases lay outside the gene matches. This CDR3 spans 15 amino acids. In germline, CDR1 is SGHTA, CDR2 FQGNSA. CDR3 sequence: CASSLQGANTGELFF. The CDR3, as DNA: TGTGCCAGCAGCTTACAGGGGGCGAACACCGGGGAGCTGTTTTTT.

The gene calls are TRBV5-6 and TRBJ2-7; TRBD1 matches at 7 bases. V lost 4 bases and J lost 0; bases outside the gene matches: 7. The CDR3 has 15 residues. Germline V gives CDR1 SGHDT, CDR2 YYEEEE. The CDR3 DNA reads TGTGCCAGCAGCCCCCTAGGGACAGACTCCTACGAGCAGTACTTC. Its protein product is CASSPLGTDSYEQYF.

The chain links TRBV14 to TRBJ2-7; D is unresolved. V dropped 4 bases and J dropped 0 bases, with 13 bases sitting between them. Germline values: CDR1 SGHDN, CDR2 FVKESK. This CDR3 is built from 15 residues. CDR3 in amino acids: CASSPSLVTSYEQYF. The CDR3 bases are TGTGCCAGCAGCCCCAGTCTGGTTACCTCCTACGAGCAGTACTTC.

The chain links TRBV19 to TRBJ1-1, with D possibly TRBD1 on 5 matching bases. The germline CDR1 and CDR2 sequences are LNHDA and SQIVND (reference sequence). With 4 bases removed from V and 1 base from J, the gap between germline ends came to 10 bases. The CDR3 is made up of 14 amino acids. The CDR3 DNA follows: TGTGCCAGTAGTAAGCAGGGTAAGAACACTGAAGCTTTCTTT. As protein: CASSKQGKNTEAFF. Full variable domain (remainder filled in from reference TRBV19 and TRBJ1-1): DGGITQSPKYLFRKEGQNVTLSCEQNLNHDAMYWYRQDPGQGLRLIYYSQIVNDFQKGDIAEGYSVSREKKESFPLTVTSAQKNPTAFYLCASSKQGKNTEAFFGQGTRLTVV.

The chain carries TRBV13 and TRBJ2-7; D not certain. Between the trimmed V and J ends, which lost 4 bases and 2 bases, there was a span of 15 bases. The CDR3 has 15 amino acids. The germline gives CDR1 PRHDT, CDR2 FYEKMQ (reference sequence). CDR3 coding DNA: TGTGCCAGCAGCTCCACTTGGGCCCGACCCTACGAGCAGTACTTC. Translation gives CASSSTWARPYEQYF. Supplemented by reference TRBV13 and TRBJ2-7, the full variable domain reads AAGVIQSPRHLIKEKRETATLKCYPIPRHDTVYWYQQGPGQDPQFLISFYEKMQSDKGSIPDRFSAQQFSDYHSELNMSSLELGDSALYFCASSSTWARPYEQYFGPGTRLTVT.

This clone was seen more than once but under ten times. This chain uses TRBV6-5 with TRBJ2-7; D gene unclear. Germline V gene sequence: CDR1 MNHEY, CDR2 SVGAGI. The V and J ends lost 5 bases and 3 bases respectively, with 5 bases between them. This CDR3 contains 11 residues. The chain's CDR3 is CASSTYYEQYF. As DNA, the CDR3 is TGTGCCAGCAGTACCTACTACGAGCAGTACTTC.

The genes are TRBV10-1 and TRBJ2-7; 8 bases map to TRBD1. The V segment lost 0 bases and the J segment 2 bases; nucleotides outside the gene matches: 3. The CDR3 extends over 15 amino acids. The germline V gene encodes CDR1 WNHNN and CDR2 SYGVQD (reference sequence). The CDR3 DNA follows: TGCGCCAGCAGTGAGTCCCCAGGGGGCCCCTACGAGCAGTACTTC. This codes for CASSESPGGPYEQYF.

The rearrangement uses TRBV11-2 and TRBJ1-3; TRBD1 agrees at 7 bases. Trimming cost V 8 bases and J 4 bases; bases outside gene matches: 8. This CDR3 region has 14 residues. Germline V gives CDR1 SGHAT, CDR2 FQNNGV. CDR3: CASVSGGFGNTIYF. The CDR3 DNA is TGTGCCAGCGTCTCAGGGGGGTTCGGAAACACCATATATTTT.

The genes are TRBV19 and TRBJ2-1, with D possibly TRBD2 on 6 matching bases. Germline CDR1 LNHDA, CDR2 SQIVND (reference sequence). The CDR3 has 14 amino acids. V was clipped by 5 bases and J by 4 bases, with 12 bases between them. The chain's CDR3 is CASSYPSAYNEQFF. CDR3 nucleotide sequence: TGTGCCAGTAGTTACCCTAGCGCGTACAATGAGCAGTTCTTC. The whole variable domain, remainder taken from reference TRBV19 and TRBJ2-1, is DGGITQSPKYLFRKEGQNVTLSCEQNLNHDAMYWYRQDPGQGLRLIYYSQIVNDFQKGDIAEGYSVSREKKESFPLTVTSAQKNPTAFYLCASSYPSAYNEQFFGPGTRLTVL.

This clone has only a few counts. The gene calls are TRBV29-1 and TRBJ1-2; 12 bases match TRBD1. After removal of 6 bases from V and 8 bases from J, the junction contained 7 bases not matched to a gene. Per germline, CDR1 SQVTM and CDR2 ANQGSEA. The CDR3 is 13 amino acids. In DNA, the CDR3 is TGCAGCGTGGGCCGGGACAGGGGGCAAGGCTACACCTTC. Its translation: CSVGRDRGQGYTF. The full variable domain, in which reference TRBV29-1 and TRBJ1-2 provide the parts outside the CDR3, is SAVISQKPSRDICQRGTSLTIQCQVDSQVTMMFWYRQQPGQSLTLIATANQGSEATYESGFVIDKFPISRPNLTFSTLTVSNMSPEDSSIYLCSVGRDRGQGYTFGSGTRLTVV.

The V gene is TRBV30, the J gene TRBJ2-3, with TRBD2 identical over 15 bases. The CDR3 contains 16 residues. V shed 2 bases and J 3 bases; nucleotides not matched to a gene: 3. Germline CDR1 GTSNPN, CDR2 SVGIG (reference sequence). The CDR3 reads CAWSPGLAGGTDTQYF. The CDR3 DNA reads TGTGCCTGGAGTCCAGGACTAGCGGGGGGGACAGATACGCAGTATTTT. The variable domain in full, completed from reference TRBV30 and TRBJ2-3, reads SQTIHQWPATLVQPVGSPLSLECTVEGTSNPNLYWYRQAAGRGLQLLFYSVGIGQISSEVPQNLSASRPQDRQFILSSKKLLLSDSGFYLCAWSPGLAGGTDTQYFGPGTRLTVL.

This chain joins TRBV6-5 and TRBJ1-5; 10 bases line up with TRBD1. With V trimmed by 6 bases and J by 2 bases, 4 bases remained unmatched. The CDR3 loop spans 15 amino acids. CDR1 is MNHEY and CDR2 is SVGAGI in the germline V gene. The CDR3 sequence: CASRTGTGGNQPQHF. The CDR3 DNA reads TGTGCCAGCAGAACCGGGACAGGGGGCAATCAGCCCCAGCATTTT.

As regards this clone: The same CDR3 arises from other DNA sequences in this sample as well. This sequence joins TRBV5-1 and TRBJ1-2; 8 bases are a match to TRBD1. V shed 4 bases and J 7 bases; nucleotides not matched to a gene: 6. The germline CDR1 and CDR2 sequences are SGHRS and YFSETQ. This CDR3 is built from 13 residues. The CDR3 loop reads CASSPGQGGGYTF. In DNA, the CDR3 is TGCGCCAGCAGCCCCGGACAGGGCGGTGGCTACACCTTC. Full variable domain (outside the CDR3, taken from reference TRBV5-1 and TRBJ1-2): KAGVTQTPRYLIKTRGQQVTLSCSPISGHRSVSWYQQTPGQGLQFLFEYFSETQRNKGNFPGRFSGRQFSNSRSEMNVSTLELGDSALYLCASSPGQGGGYTFGSGTRLTVV.

V usage is TRBV19 and J usage is TRBJ1-1, with 8 nucleotides matching TRBD1. Germline CDR1 and CDR2: LNHDA and SQIVND (reference sequence). CDR3 length: 14 residues. V was pared by 10 bases and J by 1 base, with 8 bases of the junction left unmatched. CDR3 region: CATMVGTGNTEAFF. The CDR3 DNA follows: TGTGCCACTATGGTCGGGACAGGGAACACTGAAGCTTTCTTT.

The gene calls are TRBV7-2 and TRBJ2-1, with TRBD1 matching over 8 bases. This CDR3 has 14 residues. V gave up 4 bases and J gave up 9 bases; unmatched junction bases: 8. Germline-derived CDR1 and CDR2 are SGHTA and FQGNSA. CDR3 in amino acids: CASSSLTGVGEQFF. Written as DNA, the CDR3 is TGTGCCAGCAGCTCGTTGACAGGGGTGGGTGAGCAGTTCTTC.

V and J are TRBV5-1 and TRBJ1-2; 12 nucleotides align to TRBD1. The CDR3 extends over 16 amino acids. The V gene's germline CDR1 is SGHRS and CDR2 YFSETQ. The V segment lost 4 bases and the J segment 7 bases; nucleotides outside the gene matches: 11. The CDR3 sequence is CASSPNSGTGGAGYTF. CDR3 sequence (DNA): TGCGCCAGCAGCCCAAACTCCGGGACAGGGGGCGCTGGCTACACCTTC.

The chain recombines TRBV28 with TRBJ1-4; the D gene is possibly TRBD1 (5 bases). The V end was cut by 6 bases, the J end by 8 bases, with 13 bases between. The germline gives CDR1 MDHEN, CDR2 SYDVKM. The CDR3 runs 13 residues. The CDR3 loop reads CASSSGYAEKLFF. The DNA for the CDR3 is TGTGCCAGCAGCTCAGGGTACGCCGAAAAACTGTTTTTT.

The chain is built from TRBV16 and TRBJ2-1, with 8 bases fitting TRBD1. The CDR3 is 14 residues long. Germline CDR1 reads KGHSY; CDR2 reads FQNENV. The ends lost 1 base at V and 8 bases at J; junction bases unmatched: 4. In DNA, the CDR3 is TGTGCCAGCAGCCAATTTGTACAGGGGGATGAGCAGTTCTTC. It yields the protein CASSQFVQGDEQFF.